This T cell receptor beta chain was documented in a study of shared T cell receptors in the human thymus. This table comes from immunoSEQ multiplex PCR, and its TCRdb copy is limited to in-frame clones, with some not included. Here the sample spans roughly 500,000 clones, approximately 80% being singletons. V was pared by 5 bases and J by 5 bases, with 6 bases of the junction left unmatched. This CDR3 is 14 amino acids long. CDR1 and CDR2 from the germline V gene are LGHNA and YNFKEQ. A further study also used this sample, focusing on human thymus T cells.

This rearrangement joins TRBV4-2 to TRBJ2-5; 9 bases match TRBD2. The sample taken for sequencing was thymocytes. The receptor was derived from a boy in the first two years of life with a congenital heart defect. This CDR3 reads CASSCSGSNETQYF. The CDR3 nucleotides are TGTGCCAGCAGCTGTAGCGGGAGCAACGAGACCCAGTACTTC.